Presented here are 2 T cell receptor beta chains from one specimen sequenced in a study of blood T cell repertoires in COVID-19. Assay used: immunoSEQ multiplex PCR; TCRdb lists only in-frame clones, some missing. The sample contains more than 60,000 clones, about 83% of which appear only once. The sample taken for sequencing was peripheral blood. The receptors shown here come from a woman aged 80 or over with active or convalescent COVID-19.

The rearrangement uses TRBV3-1 (or the pseudogene TRBV3-2) and TRBJ1-2, with 9 bases identical to TRBD1. In germline, CDR1 is LGHDT, CDR2 YNNKEL (reference sequence). V shed 4 bases, J shed 9 bases, and the junction held 12 bases outside the gene matches. CDR3 length: 15 amino acids. The CDR3 loop is CASSRDSGTGFRYTF. The CDR3, as DNA: TGTGCCAGCAGCCGAGACTCCGGGACAGGGTTTCGCTACACCTTC.

The chain uses TRBV7-9 and TRBJ2-1; perhaps TRBD1 as D (6 bases). Germline values: CDR1 SEHNR, CDR2 FQNEAQ (reference sequence). Trimming left V 3 bases short and J 7 bases short, with 13 bases between. This CDR3 comprises 14 residues. The CDR3 nucleotides are TGTGCCAGCAGCTTTACAGGGTTAGGGAATGAGCAGTTCTTC. It specifies CASSFTGLGNEQFF. The full variable domain, with the rest looked up from reference TRBV7-9 and TRBJ2-1, is DTGVSQNPRHKITKRGQNVTFRCDPISEHNRLYWYRQTLGQGPEFLTYFQNEAQLEKSRLLSDRFSAERPKGSFSTLEIQRTEQGDSAMYLCASSFTGLGNEQFFGPGTRLTVL.